This entry concerns a single T cell receptor beta chain. Its antigen is not identified. V gave up 7 bases and J gave up 1 base, with 13 bases separating them. Germline values: CDR1 KGHSH, CDR2 LQKENI. This CDR3 has 14 residues. This sample was taken from a study of vaccination effects on CD4 cells after COVID-19. On the study more broadly: Under the ViraFEST assay, PBMC were stimulated with viral peptide pools so that antigen-specific CD4+ T cells expanded. Sequencing was performed afterwards.

Using immunoSEQ multiplex PCR, the repertoire was profiled, and TCRdb retains in-frame clones only, with some absent. The sample has 50,000 to 80,000 clones; less than 85% are singletons. Isolating CD4+ T cells followed approximately 9 days of culture. Either the mRNA-1273 or the BNT162b2 vaccine was given to participants as two doses. The receptor comes from a human donor who received a COVID-19 vaccine. The J gene is TRBJ2-5, the V gene TRBV18, with no clear D. This specimen consisted of CD4+ T cells from PBMCs cultured without peptide, obtained after COVID-19 vaccination. CDR3 amino acids: CASLNSPTQETQYF. As DNA, the CDR3 is TGTGCCAGCTTAAACTCCCCAACCCAAGAGACCCAGTACTTC. Variable domain in full (rest from reference TRBV18 and TRBJ2-5): NAGVMQNPRHLVRRRGQEARLRCSPMKGHSHVYWYRQLPEEGLKFMVYLQKENIIDESGMPKERFSAEFPKEGPSILRIQQVVRGDSAAYFCASLNSPTQETQYFGPGTRLLVL.